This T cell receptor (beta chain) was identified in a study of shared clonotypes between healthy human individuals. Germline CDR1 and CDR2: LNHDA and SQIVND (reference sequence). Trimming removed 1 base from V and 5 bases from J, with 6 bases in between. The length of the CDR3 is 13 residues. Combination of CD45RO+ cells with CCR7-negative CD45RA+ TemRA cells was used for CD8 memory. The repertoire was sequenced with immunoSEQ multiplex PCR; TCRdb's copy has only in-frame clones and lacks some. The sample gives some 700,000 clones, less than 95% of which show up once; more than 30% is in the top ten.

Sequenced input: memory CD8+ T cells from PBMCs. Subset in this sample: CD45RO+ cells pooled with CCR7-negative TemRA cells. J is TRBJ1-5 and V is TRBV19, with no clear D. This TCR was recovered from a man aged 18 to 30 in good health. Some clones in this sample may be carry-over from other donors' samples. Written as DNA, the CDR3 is TGTGCCAGTAGTATAGCCCCCTATCAGCCCCAGCATTTT. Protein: CASSIAPYQPQHF.